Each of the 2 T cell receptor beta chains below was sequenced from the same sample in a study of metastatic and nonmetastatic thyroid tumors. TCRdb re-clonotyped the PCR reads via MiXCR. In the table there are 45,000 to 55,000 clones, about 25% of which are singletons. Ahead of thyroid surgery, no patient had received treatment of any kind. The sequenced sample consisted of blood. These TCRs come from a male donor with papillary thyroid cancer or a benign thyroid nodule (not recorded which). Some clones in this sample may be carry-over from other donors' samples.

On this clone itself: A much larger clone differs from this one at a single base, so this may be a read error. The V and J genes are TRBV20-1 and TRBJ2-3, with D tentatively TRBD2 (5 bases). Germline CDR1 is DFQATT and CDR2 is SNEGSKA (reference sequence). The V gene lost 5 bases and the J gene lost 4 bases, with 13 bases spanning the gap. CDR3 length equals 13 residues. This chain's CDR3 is CSAGLSRADTQYF. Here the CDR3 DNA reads TGCAGTGCTGGTCTATCGCGGGCAGATACGCAGTATTTT.

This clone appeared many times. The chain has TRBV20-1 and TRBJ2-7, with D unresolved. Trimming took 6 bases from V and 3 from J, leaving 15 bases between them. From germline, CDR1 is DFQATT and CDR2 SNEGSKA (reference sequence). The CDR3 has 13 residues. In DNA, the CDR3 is TGCAGTGCCGTCGGATCCCATGGCTACGAGCAGTACTTC. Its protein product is CSAVGSHGYEQYF.